A single sample gave rise to the 11 T cell receptor beta chains below, sequenced in a study of post-analysis software for immune sequencing data. Study-level points and caveats: Elevated frequency relative to controls characterized a handful of TRBV segments in patients, TRBV5-6, TRBV5-1 and TRBV20-1 among them.

Their cognate antigens are unknown. Unique molecular identifiers had been added to the TCR beta cDNA libraries. TCRdb called the PCR reads again in MiXCR, with one record for every CDR3 protein. The sample has 350,000 to 450,000 distinct CDR3 sequences; about 39% are singletons. Sequenced: blood. These receptors were taken from a girl aged 2 to 10 with multiple sclerosis.

The chain recombines TRBV12-3 or TRBV12-4 with TRBJ2-4; either TRBD1 or TRBD2 may supply D (5 bases each). There are 15 residues in the CDR3. V lost 3 bases to trimming and J lost 1 base, with 10 bases between them. In DNA form, the CDR3 reads TGTGCCAGCAGTTTGGGGGTCTTGGCCAAAAACATTCAGTACTTC. Amino acids: CASSLGVLAKNIQYF.

This clonotype has just a few counts. This chain uses TRBV29-1 with TRBJ1-2; D gene unclear. V gave up 6 bases and J gave up 0 bases, with 5 bases separating them. This CDR3 contains 11 residues. In germline, CDR1 is SQVTM, CDR2 ANQGSEA. The CDR3 is CSVTTNYGYTF. DNA of the CDR3: TGCAGCGTGACCACTAACTATGGCTACACCTTC. Variable domain in full (rest from reference TRBV29-1 and TRBJ1-2): SAVISQKPSRDICQRGTSLTIQCQVDSQVTMMFWYRQQPGQSLTLIATANQGSEATYESGFVIDKFPISRPNLTFSTLTVSNMSPEDSSIYLCSVTTNYGYTFGSGTRLTVV.

The table lists this clonotype with a few counts. The chain has TRBV5-5 and TRBJ2-7; D is uncertain. With 1 base removed from V and 0 bases from J, the gap between germline ends came to 11 bases. CDR3 size: 15 residues. Germline values: CDR1 SGHKS, CDR2 YYEKEE (reference sequence). The CDR3 DNA reads TGTGCCAGCAGCTTGCGGCCAGGCAGCTCCTACGAGCAGTACTTC. It specifies CASSLRPGSSYEQYF. The full variable domain, its missing parts supplied by reference TRBV5-5 and TRBJ2-7, is DAGVTQSPTHLIKTRGQQVTLRCSPISGHKSVSWYQQVLGQGPQFIFQYYEKEERGRGNFPDRFSARQFPNYSSELNVNALLLGDSALYLCASSLRPGSSYEQYFGPGTRLTVT.

This clonotype was found a few times. The chain joins TRBV28 to TRBJ2-3; a possible D gene is TRBD2 (5 bases). Per the germline V gene, CDR1 is MDHEN and CDR2 is SYDVKM. This CDR3 contains 16 residues. V was clipped by 2 bases and J by 3 bases, with 15 bases between them. CDR3 DNA: TGTGCCAGCAGTTTAAGAGGGAGTCCTATAACAGATACGCAGTATTTT. Translated, it gives CASSLRGSPITDTQYF.

The chain employs TRBV4-3 and TRBJ2-7; possible D gene TRBD2, 6 bases. Trimming took off 2 bases at V and 1 base at J, with 15 bases between the two ends. The germline V gene encodes CDR1 LGHNA and CDR2 YSLEER. The CDR3 is made up of 16 amino acids. For the CDR3, the DNA is TGCGCCAGCAGCCAATGGAGCGGAGGGGCTTCCTACGAGCAGTACTTC. Protein product: CASSQWSGGASYEQYF.

The chain carries TRBV15 and TRBJ1-6; D might be TRBD1 (6 bases). This CDR3 region has 15 residues. Trimming removed 5 bases at V and 6 bases at J, with 14 bases between. The germline V gene encodes CDR1 LNHNV and CDR2 YYDKDF (reference sequence). The CDR3 loop is CATSARDKINSPLHF. The DNA for the CDR3 is TGTGCCACCAGCGCCCGGGACAAGATTAATTCACCCCTCCACTTT.

The chain has TRBV5-1 and TRBJ2-7; D is undetermined. This CDR3 has 14 amino acids. CDR1 and CDR2 from the germline V gene are SGHRS and YFSETQ. The V and J ends lost 1 base and 2 bases respectively, with 10 bases between them. The CDR3 DNA reads TGCGCCAGCAGCTTGTTCTGGGGTCCCTACGAGCAGTACTTC. This gives the protein CASSLFWGPYEQYF.

This rearrangement joins TRBV12-3 or TRBV12-4 to TRBJ1-2; a possible D gene is TRBD1 (6 bases). V lost 3 bases to trimming and J lost 4 bases, with 12 bases between them. CDR3 size: 14 residues. CDR3 loop: CASSFGGAVYGYTF. The CDR3 DNA reads TGTGCCAGCAGTTTTGGGGGCGCCGTCTATGGCTACACCTTC.

A few counts support this clonotype. The chain joins TRBV27 to TRBJ2-5; 9 positions agree with TRBD1. Germline loops: CDR1 MNHEY, CDR2 SMNVEV (reference sequence). This CDR3 has 15 amino acids. Germline trimming cut 6 bases from V and 4 bases from J; bases unmatched to any gene: 9. The chain's CDR3 is CASRSFDRGAETQYF. The CDR3 DNA follows: TGTGCCAGCAGGTCCTTCGACAGGGGGGCAGAGACCCAGTACTTC.

This clonotype was recorded a few times. The V call is TRBV12-3 or TRBV12-4, the J call TRBJ2-1; D not certain. The V end lost 2 bases, the J end lost 5 bases, and 10 bases lay between the germline ends. The CDR3 covers 14 residues. CDR3 in DNA: TGTGCCAGCAGTTTAACAAGGGAACACAATGAGCAGTTCTTC. It translates to CASSLTREHNEQFF.

This chain uses TRBV6-5 with TRBJ2-7, with no clear D. This CDR3 has 14 amino acids. Germline assignment: CDR1 MNHEY and CDR2 SVGAGI. V was pared by 2 bases and J by 1 base, with 9 bases between. CDR3 region: CASSYGPLSYEQYF. The DNA of the CDR3 is TGTGCCAGCAGTTACGGGCCTTTATCCTACGAGCAGTACTTC.